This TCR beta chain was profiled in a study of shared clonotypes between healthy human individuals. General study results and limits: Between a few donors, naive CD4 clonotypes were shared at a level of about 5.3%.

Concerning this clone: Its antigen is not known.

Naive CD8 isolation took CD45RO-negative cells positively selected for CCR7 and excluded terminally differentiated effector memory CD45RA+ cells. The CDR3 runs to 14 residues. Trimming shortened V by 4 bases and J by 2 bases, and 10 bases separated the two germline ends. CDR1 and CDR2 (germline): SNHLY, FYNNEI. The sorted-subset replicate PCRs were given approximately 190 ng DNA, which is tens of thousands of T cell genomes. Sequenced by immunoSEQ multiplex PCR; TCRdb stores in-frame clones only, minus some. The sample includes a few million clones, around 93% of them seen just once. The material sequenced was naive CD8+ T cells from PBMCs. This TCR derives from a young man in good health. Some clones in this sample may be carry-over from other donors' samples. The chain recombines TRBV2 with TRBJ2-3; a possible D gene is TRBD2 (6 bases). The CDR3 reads CASSVGTVTDTQYF. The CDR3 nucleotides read TGTGCCAGCAGTGTTGGGACTGTCACAGATACGCAGTATTTT.